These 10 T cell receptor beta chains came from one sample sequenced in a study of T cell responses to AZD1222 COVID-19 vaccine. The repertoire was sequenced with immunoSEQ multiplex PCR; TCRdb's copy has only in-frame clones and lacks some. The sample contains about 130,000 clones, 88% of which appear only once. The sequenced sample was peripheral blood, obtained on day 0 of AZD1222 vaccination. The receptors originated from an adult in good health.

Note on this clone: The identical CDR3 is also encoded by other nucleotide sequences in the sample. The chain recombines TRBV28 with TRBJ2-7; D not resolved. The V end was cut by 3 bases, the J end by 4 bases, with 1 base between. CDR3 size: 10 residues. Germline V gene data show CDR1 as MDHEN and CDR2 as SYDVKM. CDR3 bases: TGTGCCAGCAGTTTGTACGAGCAGTACTTC. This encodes CASSLYEQYF.

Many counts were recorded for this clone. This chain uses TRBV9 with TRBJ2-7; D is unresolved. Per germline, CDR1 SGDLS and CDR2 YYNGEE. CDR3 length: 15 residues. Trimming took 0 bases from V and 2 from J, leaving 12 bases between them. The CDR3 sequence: CASSVGSLGTYEQYF. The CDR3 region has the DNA TGTGCCAGCAGCGTAGGATCTCTAGGAACCTACGAGCAGTACTTC.

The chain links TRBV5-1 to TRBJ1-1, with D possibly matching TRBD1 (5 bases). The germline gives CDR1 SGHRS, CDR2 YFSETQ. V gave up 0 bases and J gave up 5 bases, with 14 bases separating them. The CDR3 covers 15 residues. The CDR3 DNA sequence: TGCGCCAGCAGCTTGGTGGGACGTGGAGGAACTGAAGCTTTCTTT. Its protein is CASSLVGRGGTEAFF.

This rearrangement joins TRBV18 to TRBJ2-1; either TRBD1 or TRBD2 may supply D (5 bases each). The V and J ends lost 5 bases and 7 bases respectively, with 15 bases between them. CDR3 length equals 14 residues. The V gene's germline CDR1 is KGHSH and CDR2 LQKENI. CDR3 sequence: CASSSNRGENEQFF. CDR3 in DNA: TGTGCCAGCTCATCAAACCGGGGCGAGAATGAGCAGTTCTTC.

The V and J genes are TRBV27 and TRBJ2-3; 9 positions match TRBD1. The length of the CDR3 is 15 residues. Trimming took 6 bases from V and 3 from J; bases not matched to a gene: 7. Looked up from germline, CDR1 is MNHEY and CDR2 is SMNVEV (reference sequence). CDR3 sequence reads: CASRRGDRDTDTQYF. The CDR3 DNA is TGTGCCAGCAGGCGCGGGGACAGGGATACAGATACGCAGTATTTT.

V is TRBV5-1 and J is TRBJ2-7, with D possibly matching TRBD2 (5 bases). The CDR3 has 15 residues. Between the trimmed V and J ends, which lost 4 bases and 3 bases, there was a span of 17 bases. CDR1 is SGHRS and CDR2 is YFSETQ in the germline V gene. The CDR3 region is CASSRIVLGNYEQYF. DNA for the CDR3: TGCGCCAGCAGCCGAATCGTCCTCGGGAACTACGAGCAGTACTTC.

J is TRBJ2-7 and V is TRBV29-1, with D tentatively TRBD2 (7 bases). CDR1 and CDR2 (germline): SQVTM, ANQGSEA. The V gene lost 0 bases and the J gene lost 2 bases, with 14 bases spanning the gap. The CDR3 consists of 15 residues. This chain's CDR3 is CSVEDGGGGTYEQYF. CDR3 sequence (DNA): TGCAGCGTTGAAGATGGAGGGGGGGGTACCTACGAGCAGTACTTC.

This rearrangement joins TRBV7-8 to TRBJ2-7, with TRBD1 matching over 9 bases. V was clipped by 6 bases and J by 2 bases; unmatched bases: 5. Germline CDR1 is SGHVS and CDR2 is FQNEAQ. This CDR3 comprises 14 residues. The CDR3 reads CASRKDRGAYEQYF. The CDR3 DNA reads TGTGCCAGCAGAAAAGACAGGGGGGCCTACGAGCAGTACTTC.

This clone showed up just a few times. The CDR3 DNA sequence: TGTGCCAGCAGCGTAGCTTCGGGGACTACCGGATATGAGCAGTACTTC. Its translation is CASSVASGTTGYEQYF. This rearrangement joins TRBV9 to TRBJ2-7; 7 nucleotides align to TRBD2. The length of the CDR3 is 16 residues. The junction had 13 bases not matched to a gene; V was cut back by 0 bases and J by 7 bases. The germline V gene has CDR1 SGDLS and CDR2 YYNGEE.

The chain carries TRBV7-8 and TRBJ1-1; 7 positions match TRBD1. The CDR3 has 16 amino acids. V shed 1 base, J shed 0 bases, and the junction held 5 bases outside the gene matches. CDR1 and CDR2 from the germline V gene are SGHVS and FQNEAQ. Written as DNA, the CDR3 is TGTGCCAGCAGCTTAGAGACAGGGAGGGTGAACACTGAAGCTTTCTTT. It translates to CASSLETGRVNTEAFF.